Below, 6 T cell receptor beta chains from the same sample are listed, as sequenced in a study of identical twins. TCRdb re-called the 5' RACE reads with MiXCR, one entry per CDR3 protein. The table has about 730,000 distinct CDR3 sequences, about 20% seen once. This same sample was also taken into another study, of T cells expressing NK-cell markers.

Sequencing was carried out using PBMCs. The receptors derive from a woman aged 18-29 years in good health.

A few counts support this clonotype. The chain carries TRBV9 and TRBJ1-1, with D perhaps matching TRBD1 (6 bases). Germline loops: CDR1 SGDLS, CDR2 YYNGEE. CDR3 length: 17 amino acids. The V gene lost 3 bases and the J gene lost 1 base, with 19 bases spanning the gap. Here the CDR3 reads CASSASRGGQGNTEAFF. In DNA, the CDR3 is TGTGCCAGCAGCGCAAGCCGTGGGGGGCAGGGGAACACTGAAGCTTTCTTT. Drawing the rest from reference TRBV9 and TRBJ1-1, the complete variable domain is DSGVTQTPKHLITATGQRVTLRCSPRSGDLSVYWYQQSLDQGLQFLIQYYNGEERAKGNILERFSAQQFPDLHSELNLSSLELGDSALYFCASSASRGGQGNTEAFFGQGTRLTVV.

The chain uses TRBV12-3 or TRBV12-4 and TRBJ2-3, with a tentative D call TRBD2 (5 bases). CDR3 length equals 12 residues. Trimming took off 5 bases at V and 12 bases at J, with 15 bases between the two ends. The CDR3 nucleotides are TGTGCCAGCAGTGGAGGTACCTTCTTACAGTATTTT. This sequence encodes CASSGGTFLQYF.

This clonotype came up a few times. This chain uses TRBV10-3 with TRBJ2-3; weak D call: TRBD2 (6 bases). Trimming stripped 7 bases from V and 3 bases from J, with 14 bases between. The CDR3 loop spans 14 amino acids. Germline CDR1 reads ENHRY; CDR2 reads SYGVKD. CDR3 sequence reads: CAINPGGSTDTQYF. DNA of the CDR3: TGTGCCATCAACCCAGGAGGGAGTACAGATACGCAGTATTTT.

This clonotype was found a few times. This rearrangement joins TRBV5-1 to TRBJ2-1, with a possible D match to TRBD2 (5 bases). This CDR3 contains 13 residues. Germline values: CDR1 SGHRS, CDR2 YFSETQ. V lost 2 bases, J lost 14 bases, and 17 bases lay in between. CDR3 DNA sequence: TGCGCCAGCAGCTTAAGCGTGGGGAGAGAGGAGTTCTTC. It is translated as CASSLSVGREEFF.

This chain connects TRBV9 to TRBJ2-3; D gene ambiguous. This CDR3 has 18 amino acids. V shed 0 bases and J shed 2 bases, with 19 bases lying between them. Germline CDR1 is SGDLS and CDR2 is YYNGEE. The CDR3 reads CASSVAISPERYTDTQYF. CDR3 in DNA: TGTGCCAGCAGCGTAGCTATCAGCCCAGAACGATACACAGATACGCAGTATTTT.

This clonotype was seen only a few times. The chain has TRBV15 and TRBJ2-2, with a tentative D call TRBD1 (6 bases). The CDR3 contains 15 residues. The germline V gene has CDR1 LNHNV and CDR2 YYDKDF (reference sequence). With 5 bases removed from V and 4 bases from J, the gap between germline ends came to 14 bases. CDR3 coding DNA: TGTGCCACCAGCGGCTACAGGGAGTTCACCGGGGAGCTGTTTTTT. Translation gives CATSGYREFTGELFF.